This T cell receptor (beta chain) was observed in a study of tumor and adjacent non-tumor tissue in lung cancer. Three rounds of nested PCR, following a modified ARM-PCR protocol, produced the TCRbeta library. Using its own MiXCR run on the multiplex PCR reads, TCRdb lists one record per CDR3 protein. The sample records some 80,000 distinct CDR3 sequences, 76% being singletons. Unmatched junction bases numbered 5, after V lost 5 bases and J lost 3 bases. Looked up from germline, CDR1 is DFQATT and CDR2 is SNEGSKA (reference sequence). This CDR3 region has 14 residues. No cell sorting was done before RNA was extracted from the tissue. Distant lung tissue was collected more than 3 cm away from the tumor edge.

This chain connects TRBV20-1 to TRBJ2-7; the match to TRBD2 covers 12 bases. The receptor was isolated from a man between 65 and 85 years old with non-small cell lung cancer. The specimen sequenced was distant non-tumor lung tissue. The CDR3 protein is CSAARTSGDYEQYF. Here the CDR3 DNA reads TGCAGTGCTGCAAGGACTAGCGGGGACTACGAGCAGTACTTC.